This entry describes one T cell receptor (beta chain). Its antigen is still unknown. V was trimmed by 5 bases and J by 4 bases, leaving 20 bases between them. The germline CDR1 and CDR2 sequences are SSHAT and FNYEAQ (reference sequence). The CDR3 has 16 amino acids. This record belongs to a study of T cell responses to AZD1222 COVID-19 vaccine. Study outcomes and limitations: Elevations in Spike-specific TCR breadth and depth followed administration of two AZD1222 doses. Nearly half of unique spike-specific TCRs reportedly avoided B.1.351 and B.1.1.7 mutated regions. Dominant CD4 TCR responses targeted spike regions 160-218 and 743-854. Repertoire sampling happened only post peak T cell response.

Some clones are missing from TCRdb's copy, which holds only in-frame ones; the method was immunoSEQ multiplex PCR. The data hold tens of thousands of clones, with more than 75% observed a single time. The receptor's source is an adult in good health. The sample consisted of peripheral blood, taken on day 0 of AZD1222 vaccination. This chain connects TRBV7-7 to TRBJ2-5; D gene uncertain. CDR3 amino acids: CASSLGPRRVVETQYF. In DNA, the CDR3 is TGTGCCAGCAGCCTAGGACCGCGAAGAGTAGTAGAGACCCAGTACTTC.